This TCR beta chain was sequenced in a study of PD-1 blockade in classical Hodgkin lymphoma. Study results and caveats: Patients with a complete response exhibited baseline diversity comparable to newly diagnosed patients.

The time point denotes: cycle 4 day 1 (C4D1), after 6 weeks of nivolumab. Every patient experienced relapse after autologous stem cell transplantation, and brentuximab vedotin exposure varied. Notes on this clone: Its antigen is not identified.

TCRdb keeps only in-frame clones here, not all; method: immunoSEQ multiplex PCR. Here the sample spans tens of thousands of clones, roughly nine tenths being singletons. Sequences were derived from peripheral blood mononuclear cells (PBMCs), sampled before the fourth cycle of nivolumab. This TCR came from a human donor with classical Hodgkin lymphoma.

CDR3 region: CSVEDGPLTDTQYF. CDR3 nucleotides: TGCAGCGTTGAAGACGGACCCCTCACAGATACGCAGTATTTT. V is TRBV29-1 and J is TRBJ2-3; D uncertain. This CDR3 region has 14 residues. With 0 bases removed from V and 2 bases from J, the gap between germline ends came to 9 bases. From germline, CDR1 is SQVTM and CDR2 ANQGSEA.